The 13 T cell receptor beta chains below come from one sample, sequenced in a study of cytomegalovirus exposure and HLA in healthy donors. The primer mix had 60 Vbeta and 13 Jbeta primers. TCRdb keeps only in-frame clones here, not all; method: immunoSEQ multiplex PCR. This sample carries some 150,000 clones, approximately 80% of them seen once, and the ten largest clones take under 2%. Specimen: PBMCs. The source of these receptors is a young woman in good health and CMV-seronegative.

The J gene is TRBJ2-2, the V gene TRBV28, with TRBD1 identical over 7 bases. Germline V gene sequence: CDR1 MDHEN, CDR2 SYDVKM. The CDR3 is 15 amino acids. V lost 2 bases and J lost 5; bases outside the gene matches: 5. CDR3: CASSLVGTVTGELFF. The DNA for the CDR3 is TGTGCCAGCAGTTTAGTCGGGACAGTGACCGGGGAGCTGTTTTTT. Filled out from reference TRBV28 and TRBJ2-2, the complete variable domain reads DVKVTQSSRYLVKRTGEKVFLECVQDMDHENMFWYRQDPGLGLRLIYFSYDVKMKEKGDIPEGYSVSREKKERFSLILESASTNQTSMYLCASSLVGTVTGELFFGEGSRLTVL.

The rearrangement links TRBV7-3 to TRBJ2-1; TRBD2 agrees at 9 bases. The V segment lost 2 bases and the J segment 8 bases; nucleotides outside the gene matches: 4. Looked up from germline, CDR1 is SGHTA and CDR2 is FQGTGA. The CDR3 contains 14 residues. CDR3 amino acids: CASSLGGGAYEQFF. The CDR3 coding sequence is TGTGCCAGCAGCTTAGGCGGGGGGGCCTATGAGCAGTTCTTC.

The chain combines TRBV11-2 with TRBJ1-5; possible D gene TRBD1, 6 bases. The V and J ends lost 1 base and 0 bases respectively, with 19 bases between them. Germline-derived CDR1 and CDR2 are SGHAT and FQNNGV. CDR3 length equals 19 residues. The CDR3 DNA sequence: TGTGCCAGCAGCTTAGGCAGGGGCCTATTTCCCTATAGCAATCAGCCCCAGCATTTT. This gives the protein CASSLGRGLFPYSNQPQHF. Complete variable domain (other parts from reference TRBV11-2 and TRBJ1-5): EAGVAQSPRYKIIEKRQSVAFWCNPISGHATLYWYQQILGQGPKLLIQFQNNGVVDDSQLPKDRFSAERLKGVDSTLKIQPAKLEDSAVYLCASSLGRGLFPYSNQPQHFGDGTRLSIL.

The chain employs TRBV28 and TRBJ1-2, with 8 bases lining up with TRBD1. The CDR3 has 13 residues. Per germline, CDR1 MDHEN and CDR2 SYDVKM. The junction had 1 base not matched to a gene; V was cut back by 3 bases and J by 4 bases. In DNA, the CDR3 is TGTGCCAGCAGTTTTGACAGGGGCTATGGCTACACCTTC. Translation: CASSFDRGYGYTF.

The J gene is TRBJ2-7, the V gene TRBV27, with a tentative D call TRBD1 (6 bases). Trimming cost V 1 base and J 1 base, with 8 bases left between them. CDR3 length equals 14 residues. Germline V CDR1 and CDR2: MNHEY, SMNVEV (reference sequence). The CDR3 sequence is CASSLFTGSYEQYF. In DNA form, the CDR3 reads TGTGCCAGCAGTTTATTTACAGGGTCCTACGAGCAGTACTTC.

The chain joins TRBV7-6 to TRBJ1-1; D is perhaps TRBD1 (5 bases). The CDR3 extends over 13 amino acids. Deletions cut 3 bases from V and 5 bases from J, with 10 bases between. The germline gives CDR1 SGHVS, CDR2 FNYEAQ. This CDR3 is CASSFEGDTEAFF. Here the CDR3 DNA reads TGTGCCAGCAGCTTCGAAGGGGATACTGAAGCTTTCTTT.

The V gene is TRBV2, the J gene TRBJ1-5; no clear D gene. There are 14 residues in the CDR3. CDR1 SNHLY and CDR2 FYNNEI come from the germline V gene. V was cut by 6 bases and J by 6 bases, with 15 bases left in between. Here the CDR3 DNA reads TGTGCCAGCAGGAACGGGATCGCGGGTCAGCCCCAGCATTTT. Translating it yields CASRNGIAGQPQHF.

The chain links TRBV6-1 to TRBJ1-2; no firm D call. The germline gives CDR1 MNHNS, CDR2 SASEGT. V lost 0 bases and J lost 6, with 14 bases in between. The CDR3 length is 15 residues. CDR3 sequence reads: CASSEATRAFDGYTF. CDR3 bases: TGTGCCAGCAGTGAAGCGACGAGGGCGTTCGATGGCTACACCTTC.

The J gene is TRBJ2-1, the V gene TRBV5-4, with D possibly matching TRBD1 (5 bases). Germline CDR1 SGHNT, CDR2 YYREEE (reference sequence). This CDR3 has 14 amino acids. V was pared by 4 bases and J by 6 bases, with 14 bases between. CDR3 region: CASSAPAQGNEQFF. The CDR3 coding sequence is TGTGCCAGCAGCGCGCCCGCGCAGGGCAATGAGCAGTTCTTC.

The chain carries TRBV11-2 and TRBJ1-1, with D possibly matching TRBD1 (5 bases). Per the germline V gene, CDR1 is SGHAT and CDR2 is FQNNGV. The CDR3 is 14 amino acids. Trimming pared 5 bases from V and 4 bases from J, leaving 14 bases between. The CDR3: CASSVQLGGTEAFF. CDR3 DNA: TGTGCCAGCAGCGTACAGCTCGGGGGCACTGAAGCTTTCTTT.

Remarks on this clone: An end of the junction differs from the germline gene, which may be a read error. The chain is built from TRBV14 and TRBJ1-1; 7 bases are shared with TRBD1. The CDR3 covers 14 residues. The germline gives CDR1 SGHDN, CDR2 FVKESK. The CDR3 is CASSEDRVRTEAFF. CDR3 DNA sequence: TGTGCCAGCAGCGAAGACAGGGTACGGACTGAAGCTTTCTTT.

The CDR3 spells CSVEGRGSYEQYF. As DNA, the CDR3 is TGCAGCGTTGAGGGCAGGGGGTCCTACGAGCAGTACTTC. The V gene is TRBV29-1, the J gene TRBJ2-7, with TRBD1 matching 7 bases. The CDR3 length is 13 residues. Germline CDR1 reads SQVTM; CDR2 reads ANQGSEA. V lost 3 bases, J lost 1 base, and 3 bases stayed unmatched.

This clone has more than one count but fewer than ten. CDR3 in amino acids: CASSLTGGLYGYTF. CDR3 nucleotides: TGTGCCAGCAGTTTAACAGGGGGGTTGTATGGCTACACCTTC. This chain connects TRBV27 to TRBJ1-2; TRBD1 matches 8 bases. This CDR3 contains 14 residues. With 2 bases clipped from V and 5 bases from J, the junction kept 4 bases outside the gene matches. Germline V lookup: CDR1 MNHEY, CDR2 SMNVEV (reference sequence).